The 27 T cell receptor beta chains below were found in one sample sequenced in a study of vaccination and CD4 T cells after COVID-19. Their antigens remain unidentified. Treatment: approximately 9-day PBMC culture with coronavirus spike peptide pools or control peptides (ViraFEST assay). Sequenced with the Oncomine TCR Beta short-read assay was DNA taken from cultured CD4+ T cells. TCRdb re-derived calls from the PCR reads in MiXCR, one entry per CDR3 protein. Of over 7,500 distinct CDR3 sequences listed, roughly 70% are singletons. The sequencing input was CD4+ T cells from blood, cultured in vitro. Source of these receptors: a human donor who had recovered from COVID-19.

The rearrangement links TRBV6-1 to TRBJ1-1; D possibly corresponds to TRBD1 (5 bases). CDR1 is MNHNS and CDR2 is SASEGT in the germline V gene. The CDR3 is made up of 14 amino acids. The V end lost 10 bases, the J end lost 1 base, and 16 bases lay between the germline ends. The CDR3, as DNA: TGTGCCATCCGCGCGGGGCCCGCGAACACTGAAGCTTTCTTT. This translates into CAIRAGPANTEAFF.

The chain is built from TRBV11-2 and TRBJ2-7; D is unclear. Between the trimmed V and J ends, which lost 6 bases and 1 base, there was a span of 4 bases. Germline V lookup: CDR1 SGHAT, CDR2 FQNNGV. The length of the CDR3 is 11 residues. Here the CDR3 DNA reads TGTGCCAGCAGTAAATCCTACGAGCAGTACTTC. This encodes CASSKSYEQYF.

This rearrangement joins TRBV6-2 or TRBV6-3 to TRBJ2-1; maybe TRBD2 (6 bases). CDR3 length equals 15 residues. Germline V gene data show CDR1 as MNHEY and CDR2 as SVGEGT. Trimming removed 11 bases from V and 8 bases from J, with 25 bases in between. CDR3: CACGGLPPYSHEQFF. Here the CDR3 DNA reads TGTGCCTGTGGGGGACTCCCCCCCTACAGCCATGAGCAGTTCTTC.

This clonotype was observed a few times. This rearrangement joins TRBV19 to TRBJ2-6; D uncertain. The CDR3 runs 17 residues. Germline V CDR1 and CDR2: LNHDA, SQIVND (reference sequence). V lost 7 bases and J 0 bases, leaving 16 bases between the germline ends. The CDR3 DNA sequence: TGTGCCAGTACCACATCCCGACGGAGCTCTGGGGCCAACGTCCTGACTTTC. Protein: CASTTSRRSSGANVLTF. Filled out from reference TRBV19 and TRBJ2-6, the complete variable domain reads DGGITQSPKYLFRKEGQNVTLSCEQNLNHDAMYWYRQDPGQGLRLIYYSQIVNDFQKGDIAEGYSVSREKKESFPLTVTSAQKNPTAFYLCASTTSRRSSGANVLTFGAGSRLTVL.

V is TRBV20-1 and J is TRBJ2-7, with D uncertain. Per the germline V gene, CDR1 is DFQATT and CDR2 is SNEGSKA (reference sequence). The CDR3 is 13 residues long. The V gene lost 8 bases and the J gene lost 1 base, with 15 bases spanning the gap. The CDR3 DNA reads TGCAGTCCTCTAGGTCCAGGATCCTACGAGCAGTACTTC. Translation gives CSPLGPGSYEQYF.

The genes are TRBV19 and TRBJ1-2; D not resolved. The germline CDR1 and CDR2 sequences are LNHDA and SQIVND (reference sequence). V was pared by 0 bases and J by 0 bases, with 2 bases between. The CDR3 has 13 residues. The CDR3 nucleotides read TGTGCCAGTAGTATAGATACTAACTATGGCTACACCTTC. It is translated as CASSIDTNYGYTF. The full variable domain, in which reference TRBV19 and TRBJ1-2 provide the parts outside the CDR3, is DGGITQSPKYLFRKEGQNVTLSCEQNLNHDAMYWYRQDPGQGLRLIYYSQIVNDFQKGDIAEGYSVSREKKESFPLTVTSAQKNPTAFYLCASSIDTNYGYTFGSGTRLTVV.

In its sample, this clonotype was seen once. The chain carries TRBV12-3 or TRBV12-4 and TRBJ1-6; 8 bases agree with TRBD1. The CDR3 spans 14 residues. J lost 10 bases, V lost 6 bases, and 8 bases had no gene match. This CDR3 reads CASSPGQVVSPLHF. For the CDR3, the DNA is TGTGCCAGCAGCCCGGGACAGGTCGTCTCACCCCTCCACTTT.

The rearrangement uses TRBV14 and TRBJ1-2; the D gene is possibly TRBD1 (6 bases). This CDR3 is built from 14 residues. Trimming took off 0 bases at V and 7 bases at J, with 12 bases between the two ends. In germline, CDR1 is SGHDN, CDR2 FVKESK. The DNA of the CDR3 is TGTGCCAGCAGCCAAGAGTGGGGGCGGAGTGGCTACACCTTC. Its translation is CASSQEWGRSGYTF.

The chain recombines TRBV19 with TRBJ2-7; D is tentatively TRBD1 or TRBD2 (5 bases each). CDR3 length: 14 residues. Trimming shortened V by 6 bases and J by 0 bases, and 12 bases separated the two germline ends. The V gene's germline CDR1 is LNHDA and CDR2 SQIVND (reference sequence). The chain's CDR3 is CASRPRDGSYEQYF. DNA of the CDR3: TGTGCCAGTAGACCCCGGGACGGCTCCTACGAGCAGTACTTC.

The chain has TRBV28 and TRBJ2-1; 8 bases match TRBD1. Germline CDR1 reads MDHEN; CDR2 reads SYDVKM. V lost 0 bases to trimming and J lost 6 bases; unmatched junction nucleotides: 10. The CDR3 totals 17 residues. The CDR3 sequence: CASSLWRGTGEPNEQFF. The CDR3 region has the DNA TGTGCCAGCAGTTTATGGAGAGGGACAGGAGAGCCCAATGAGCAGTTCTTC.

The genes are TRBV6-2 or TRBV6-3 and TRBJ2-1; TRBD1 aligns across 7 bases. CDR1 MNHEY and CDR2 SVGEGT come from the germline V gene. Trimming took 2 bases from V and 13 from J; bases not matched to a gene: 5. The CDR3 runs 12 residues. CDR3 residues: CASSYQGELQFF. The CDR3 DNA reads TGTGCCAGCAGTTACCAGGGGGAGTTACAGTTCTTC.

In DNA form, the CDR3 reads TGCGCCAGCGGAGGGATCCCGCGTCAAGAGCAGTACTTC. This translates into CASGGIPRQEQYF. This chain uses TRBV10-2 with TRBJ2-7; tentatively, D is TRBD2 (6 bases). Deletions cut 8 bases from V and 7 bases from J, with 18 bases between. CDR1 and CDR2 (germline): WSHSY, SAAADI. This CDR3 spans 13 amino acids.

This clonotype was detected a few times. CDR3 loop: CASSPGQGSYGYTF. CDR3 nucleotides: TGTGCCAGCAGTCCCGGACAGGGCAGCTATGGCTACACCTTC. This chain connects TRBV6-1 to TRBJ1-2, with 8 bases that match TRBD1. Trimming removed 5 bases from V and 4 bases from J; junction bases left unmatched: 6. CDR1 is MNHNS and CDR2 is SASEGT in the germline V gene. The CDR3 sequence is 14 residues long.

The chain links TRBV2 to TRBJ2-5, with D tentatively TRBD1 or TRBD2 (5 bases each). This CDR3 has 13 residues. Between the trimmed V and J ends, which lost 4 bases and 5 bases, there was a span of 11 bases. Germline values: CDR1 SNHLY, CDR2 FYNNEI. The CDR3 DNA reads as TGTGCCAGCAGTGTGGTCAGGGAGGAGACCCAGTACTTC. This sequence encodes CASSVVREETQYF.

The CDR3 region is CSARDKAGAPNTGELFF. CDR3 DNA sequence: TGCAGTGCTAGAGATAAGGCGGGGGCCCCGAACACCGGGGAGCTGTTTTTT. This chain uses TRBV20-1 with TRBJ2-2, with a tentative D call TRBD2 (7 bases). The germline V gene encodes CDR1 DFQATT and CDR2 SNEGSKA (reference sequence). V shed 0 bases and J shed 0 bases, with 14 bases lying between them. The CDR3 has 17 residues.

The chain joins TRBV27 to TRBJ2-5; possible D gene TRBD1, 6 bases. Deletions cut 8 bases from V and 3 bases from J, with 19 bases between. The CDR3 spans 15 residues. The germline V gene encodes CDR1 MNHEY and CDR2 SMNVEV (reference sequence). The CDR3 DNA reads TGTGCCAGCTGGGGAAACAGGGTGCAGGAAGAGACCCAGTACTTC. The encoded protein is CASWGNRVQEETQYF.

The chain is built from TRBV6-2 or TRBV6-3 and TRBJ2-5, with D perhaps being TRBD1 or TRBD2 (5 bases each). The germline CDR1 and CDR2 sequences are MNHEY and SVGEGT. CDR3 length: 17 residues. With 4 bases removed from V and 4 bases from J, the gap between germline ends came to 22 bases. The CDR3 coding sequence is TGTGCCAGCAGTTCCCCCTGGACTCTGGGGGTACTAGAGACCCAGTACTTC. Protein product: CASSSPWTLGVLETQYF.

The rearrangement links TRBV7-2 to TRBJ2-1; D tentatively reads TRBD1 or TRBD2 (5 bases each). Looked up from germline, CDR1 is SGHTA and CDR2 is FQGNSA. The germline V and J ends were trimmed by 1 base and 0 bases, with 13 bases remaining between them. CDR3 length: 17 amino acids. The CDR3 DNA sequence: TGTGCCAGCAGCTTAGATCCGGGACCTAGCTCCTACAATGAGCAGTTCTTC. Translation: CASSLDPGPSSYNEQFF. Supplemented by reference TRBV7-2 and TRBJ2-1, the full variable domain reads GAGVSQSPSNKVTEKGKDVELRCDPISGHTALYWYRQSLGQGLEFLIYFQGNSAPDKSGLPSDRFSAERTGGSVSTLTIQRTQQEDSAVYLCASSLDPGPSSYNEQFFGPGTRLTVL.

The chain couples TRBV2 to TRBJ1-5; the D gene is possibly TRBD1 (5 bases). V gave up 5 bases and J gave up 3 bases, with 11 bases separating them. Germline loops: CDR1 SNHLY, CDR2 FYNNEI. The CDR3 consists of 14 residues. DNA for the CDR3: TGTGCCAGCAGTCCCGGGACTCTCAATCAGCCCCAGCATTTT. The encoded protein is CASSPGTLNQPQHF.

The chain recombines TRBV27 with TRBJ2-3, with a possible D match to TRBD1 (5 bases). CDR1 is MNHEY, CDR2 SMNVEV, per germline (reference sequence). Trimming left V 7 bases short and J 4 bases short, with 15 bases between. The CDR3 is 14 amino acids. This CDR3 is CASMGRATSDTQYF. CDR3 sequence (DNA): TGTGCCAGCATGGGCAGGGCCACGTCAGATACGCAGTATTTT.

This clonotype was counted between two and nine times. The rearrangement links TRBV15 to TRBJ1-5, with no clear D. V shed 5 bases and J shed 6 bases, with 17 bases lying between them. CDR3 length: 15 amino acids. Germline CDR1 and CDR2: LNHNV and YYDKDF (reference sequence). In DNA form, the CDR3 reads TGTGCCACCAGCCCAAACCCGAACTTAGGTCAGCCCCAGCATTTT. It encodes CATSPNPNLGQPQHF. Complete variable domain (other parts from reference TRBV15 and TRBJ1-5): DAMVIQNPRYQVTQFGKPVTLSCSQTLNHNVMYWYQQKSSQAPKLLFHYYDKDFNNEADTPDNFQSRRPNTSFCFLDIRSPGLGDTAMYLCATSPNPNLGQPQHFGDGTRLSIL.

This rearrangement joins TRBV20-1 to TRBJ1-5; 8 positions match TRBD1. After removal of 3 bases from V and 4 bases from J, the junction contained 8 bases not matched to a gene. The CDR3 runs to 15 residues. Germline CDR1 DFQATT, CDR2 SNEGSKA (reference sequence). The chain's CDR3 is CSASPRTGFNQPQHF. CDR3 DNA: TGCAGTGCTAGCCCCCGGACAGGGTTTAATCAGCCCCAGCATTTT.

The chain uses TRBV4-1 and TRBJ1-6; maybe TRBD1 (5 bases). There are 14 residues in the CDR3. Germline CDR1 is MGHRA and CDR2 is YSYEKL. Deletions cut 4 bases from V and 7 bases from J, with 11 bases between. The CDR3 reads CASSPLGLNSPLHF. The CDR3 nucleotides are TGCGCCAGCAGCCCCTTGGGGCTGAATTCACCCCTCCACTTT.

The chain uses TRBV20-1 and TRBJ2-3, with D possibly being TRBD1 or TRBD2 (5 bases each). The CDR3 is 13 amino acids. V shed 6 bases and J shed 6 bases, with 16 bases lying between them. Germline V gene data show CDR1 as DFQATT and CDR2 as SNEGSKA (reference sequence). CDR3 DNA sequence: TGCAGTGCCAGATGGCCGGGGACCGATACGCAGTATTTT. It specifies CSARWPGTDTQYF.

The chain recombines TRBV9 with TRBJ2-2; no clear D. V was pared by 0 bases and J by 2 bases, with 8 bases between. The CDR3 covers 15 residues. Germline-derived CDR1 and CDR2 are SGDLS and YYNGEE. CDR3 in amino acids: CASSVDWGNTGELFF. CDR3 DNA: TGTGCCAGCAGCGTAGATTGGGGAAACACCGGGGAGCTGTTTTTT. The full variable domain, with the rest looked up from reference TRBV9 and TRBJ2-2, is DSGVTQTPKHLITATGQRVTLRCSPRSGDLSVYWYQQSLDQGLQFLIQYYNGEERAKGNILERFSAQQFPDLHSELNLSSLELGDSALYFCASSVDWGNTGELFFGEGSRLTVL.

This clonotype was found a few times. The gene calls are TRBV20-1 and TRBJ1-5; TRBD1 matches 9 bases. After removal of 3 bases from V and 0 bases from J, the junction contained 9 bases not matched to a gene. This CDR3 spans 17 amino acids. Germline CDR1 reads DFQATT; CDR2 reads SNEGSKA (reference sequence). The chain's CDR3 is CSASRDREFLSNQPQHF. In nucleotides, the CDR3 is TGCAGTGCTAGCCGGGACAGGGAATTCCTTAGCAATCAGCCCCAGCATTTT.

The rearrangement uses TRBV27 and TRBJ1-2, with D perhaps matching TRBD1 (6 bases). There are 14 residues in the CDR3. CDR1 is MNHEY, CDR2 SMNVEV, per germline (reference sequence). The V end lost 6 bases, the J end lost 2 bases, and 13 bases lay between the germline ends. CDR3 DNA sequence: TGTGCCAGCAGCCACAGGGTAGGGAACTATGGCTACACCTTC. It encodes CASSHRVGNYGYTF.